The next 11 T cell receptor beta chains were all read from a single sample in a study of cytomegalovirus exposure and HLA in healthy donors. The primer mix had 60 Vbeta and 13 Jbeta primers. The repertoire was sequenced with immunoSEQ multiplex PCR; TCRdb's copy has only in-frame clones and lacks some. The table shows 30,000 to 35,000 clones, with 75% to 90% occurring only once. The sequenced sample consisted of PBMCs. The source of these receptors is a male donor in good health and CMV-seronegative.

V and J are TRBV9 and TRBJ1-5; D is undetermined. CDR3 size: 13 residues. V lost 0 bases, J lost 5 bases, and 6 bases lay in between. Germline V gene data show CDR1 as SGDLS and CDR2 as YYNGEE. The CDR3 DNA sequence: TGTGCCAGCAGCGTAGCTCAGGATCAGCCCCAGCATTTT. Translating it yields CASSVAQDQPQHF.

The V and J genes are TRBV7-2 and TRBJ2-7; 9 positions agree with TRBD2. This CDR3 region has 14 residues. The ends lost 1 base at V and 6 bases at J; junction bases unmatched: 4. Germline loops: CDR1 SGHTA, CDR2 FQGNSA. CDR3 sequence (DNA): TGTGCCAGCAGCTTAGTAGCGGGAGCCGTCGAGCAGTACTTC. Translation: CASSLVAGAVEQYF. Together with reference TRBV7-2 and TRBJ2-7, the CDR3 gives the full variable domain: GAGVSQSPSNKVTEKGKDVELRCDPISGHTALYWYRQSLGQGLEFLIYFQGNSAPDKSGLPSDRFSAERTGGSVSTLTIQRTQQEDSAVYLCASSLVAGAVEQYFGPGTRLTVT.

V usage is TRBV5-4 and J usage is TRBJ2-1, with D perhaps matching TRBD1 (6 bases). V dropped 4 bases and J dropped 2 bases, with 10 bases sitting between them. The germline V gene has CDR1 SGHNT and CDR2 YYREEE (reference sequence). The CDR3 spans 14 residues. CDR3 in amino acids: CASSPQGPYNEQFF. The CDR3 nucleotides read TGTGCCAGCAGCCCACAGGGACCCTACAATGAGCAGTTCTTC.

This clone was observed once. This chain joins TRBV9 and TRBJ1-4; D gene ambiguous. The CDR3 loop spans 14 amino acids. From germline, CDR1 is SGDLS and CDR2 YYNGEE. V shed 0 bases and J shed 10 bases, with 13 bases lying between them. The CDR3: CASSVDGIGGKLFF. The CDR3 DNA follows: TGTGCCAGCAGCGTAGACGGGATTGGAGGAAAACTGTTTTTT. Based on the CDR3 plus reference TRBV9 and TRBJ1-4, the full variable domain is DSGVTQTPKHLITATGQRVTLRCSPRSGDLSVYWYQQSLDQGLQFLIQYYNGEERAKGNILERFSAQQFPDLHSELNLSSLELGDSALYFCASSVDGIGGKLFFGSGTQLSVL.

In this sample, this clone turned up once. J is TRBJ1-6 and V is TRBV9, with 7 bases lining up with TRBD1. This CDR3 has 14 amino acids. The germline gives CDR1 SGDLS, CDR2 YYNGEE. V gave up 4 bases and J gave up 7 bases; unmatched junction bases: 5. The CDR3, as DNA: TGTGCCAGCAGCACGGGACAGTTCAATTCACCCCTCCACTTT. This codes for CASSTGQFNSPLHF. The whole variable domain, filled in from reference TRBV9 and TRBJ1-6, reads DSGVTQTPKHLITATGQRVTLRCSPRSGDLSVYWYQQSLDQGLQFLIQYYNGEERAKGNILERFSAQQFPDLHSELNLSSLELGDSALYFCASSTGQFNSPLHFGNGTRLTVT.

Concerning this clone itself: This sample also contains other DNA sequences that code for the same CDR3. This chain joins TRBV30 and TRBJ1-5; perhaps TRBD1 as D (6 bases). CDR1 is GTSNPN, CDR2 SVGIG, per germline (reference sequence). V dropped 5 bases and J dropped 6 bases, with 11 bases sitting between them. The CDR3 has 12 residues. CDR3 nucleotides: TGTGCCTGGGAGGGGGAGGGTCAGCCCCAGCATTTT. This gives the protein CAWEGEGQPQHF.

This chain uses TRBV4-2 with TRBJ2-2, with no clear D. Germline assignment: CDR1 LGHNA and CDR2 YNFKEQ. The CDR3 runs 17 residues. V lost 0 bases and J lost 6, with 17 bases in between. CDR3 DNA: TGTGCCAGCAGCCAAGAGGGTCTAGTGGCTTACCCCGGGGAGCTGTTTTTT. Translated, it gives CASSQEGLVAYPGELFF.

This chain joins TRBV4-1 and TRBJ2-5; 7 bases align to TRBD1. Unmatched junction bases numbered 6, after V lost 6 bases and J lost 5 bases. Germline lookup yields CDR1 MGHRA and CDR2 YSYEKL. This CDR3 has 13 amino acids. Here the CDR3 reads CASSRGGVETQYF. CDR3 sequence (DNA): TGCGCCAGCAGTAGAGGGGGCGTCGAGACCCAGTACTTC.

The V and J genes are TRBV7-3 and TRBJ1-1, with unresolved D. The V end lost 4 bases, the J end lost 1 base, and 10 bases lay between the germline ends. The germline gives CDR1 SGHTA, CDR2 FQGTGA. The CDR3 contains 14 residues. CDR3 DNA: TGTGCCAGCAGCTCGATAAACAGGAACACTGAAGCTTTCTTT. This encodes CASSSINRNTEAFF.

This chain links TRBV28 with TRBJ2-7; possibly TRBD2 for D (6 bases). CDR3 size: 13 residues. Germline V gene sequence: CDR1 MDHEN, CDR2 SYDVKM. V lost 6 bases to trimming and J lost 2 bases, with 11 bases between them. The DNA for the CDR3 is TGTGCCAGCAGACGGGACTCCCCCTACGAGCAGTACTTC. Its protein product is CASRRDSPYEQYF.

This clone appeared once. In the same sample, other DNA sequences code for this CDR3. The chain uses TRBV4-3 and TRBJ1-2; 8 bases fit TRBD1. Germline values: CDR1 LGHNA, CDR2 YSLEER. With 3 bases clipped from V and 6 bases from J, the junction kept 6 bases outside the gene matches. The CDR3 consists of 14 residues. The DNA for the CDR3 is TGCGCCAGCAGCCAGGGAGCAGGGGGCCATGGCTACACCTTC. It codes for CASSQGAGGHGYTF.